These T cell receptor beta chains were read from a single sample in a study of blood T cell repertoires in COVID-19. Assay: immunoSEQ multiplex PCR; the TCRdb copy retains only in-frame clones and omits some. The top ten clones hold about 13% of a sample with over 60,000 clones, 82% of them seen once. The sequenced sample consisted of peripheral blood. These receptors all stem from a woman of 80 years or more with acute or convalescent COVID-19. Each CDR3 is given without its conserved first and last residue.

v_call,j_call,cdr3_aa
TRBV6-4,TRBJ1-4,ASSKAADGREKLF
TRBV19,TRBJ2-7,ASSITSGSHEQY
TRBV2,TRBJ2-3,ASSEDVNTDTQY
TRBV10-3,TRBJ2-5,AISESRLAGGQETQY
TRBV3-1/TRBV3-2,TRBJ1-2,ASSQEWLGGYT
TRBV7-2,TRBJ2-5,ASSLGLAEY
TRBV19,TRBJ2-7,ASSIGAAGAGEQY
TRBV19,TRBJ1-2,ASSGNRRGSDYGYT
TRBV15,TRBJ2-1,ATSRAGTSGRRNEQF
TRBV5-1,TRBJ2-7,ASSPTLSGEQY
TRBV30,TRBJ2-5,AWSVGGGETQY
TRBV19,TRBJ2-7,ASSARQGYEQY
TRBV2,TRBJ2-3,ASAYRVSDTQY
TRBV27,TRBJ2-3,ASSPGTGGADTQY
TRBV11-2,TRBJ2-1,ASSLMGRENEQF
TRBV7-8,TRBJ2-1,ASSWADYNEQF
TRBV15,TRBJ2-5,ATSRDAGGEETQY
TRBV5-5,TRBJ2-7,ASSLLYRRQY
TRBV11-2,TRBJ2-1,ASSLGTSGWGTNEQF
TRBV6-2/TRBV6-3,TRBJ1-2,ASSWTGDRSGYGYT
TRBV6-2/TRBV6-3,TRBJ1-1,ASSSSGSGPGTEAF
TRBV19,TRBJ2-7,ASSLRTSGTLPYEQY
TRBV9,TRBJ2-7,ASSATGTAAYEQY
TRBV6-5,TRBJ1-3,ASSYSRASSGNTIY
TRBV19,TRBJ2-6,ASSPRGDPWANVLT
TRBV12-3/TRBV12-4,TRBJ2-7,ASSFDSYYEQY
TRBV5-4,TRBJ2-1,ASSSLANEQF
TRBV27,TRBJ1-5,ASSYGTGSNQPQH
TRBV11-1,TRBJ2-3,ASSLGDGGSTDTQY
TRBV27,TRBJ2-5,ASGPRLAGMETQY
TRBV27,TRBJ2-3,ASSLPPGGGRTDTQY
TRBV19,TRBJ2-5,ASSILGQVRGETQY
TRBV7-8,TRBJ2-5,ASSGAAGGKETQY
TRBV5-4,TRBJ2-5,ASSRGTSGIQETQY
TRBV5-1,TRBJ2-3,ASSLEGARADTQY
TRBV6-5,TRBJ1-4,ATSRQGVNEKLF
TRBV9,TRBJ2-2,ASSVYRTQNTGELF
TRBV27,TRBJ2-1,ASSFRGLGGGTEQF
TRBV7-3,TRBJ2-1,ASSLGLAGLNEQF
TRBV7-2,TRBJ2-5,ASSLLAGQETQY
TRBV3-1/TRBV3-2,TRBJ2-7,ASSQETGLPYEQY
TRBV24-1,TRBJ2-5,ATSDPFGTSGRQETQY
TRBV7-2,TRBJ2-7,ASSFRTAYYEQY
TRBV29-1,TRBJ1-3,SVRATLSGNTIY
TRBV6-5,TRBJ1-6,ASSPQGAYNSPLH
TRBV7-7,TRBJ2-7,ASSQTSIHEQY
TRBV6-5,TRBJ2-4,ASCSGGTAKNIQY
TRBV5-5,TRBJ2-7,ASNWGSSYEQY
TRBV5-1,TRBJ2-7,ASRTSGSYEQY
TRBV4-1,TRBJ1-2,ASSQVGGQGYT
TRBV19,TRBJ2-5,ASSPRGQGRETQY
TRBV27,TRBJ1-1,ASSFALGQGWAEAF
TRBV25-1,TRBJ2-7,ASGRDAGYEQY